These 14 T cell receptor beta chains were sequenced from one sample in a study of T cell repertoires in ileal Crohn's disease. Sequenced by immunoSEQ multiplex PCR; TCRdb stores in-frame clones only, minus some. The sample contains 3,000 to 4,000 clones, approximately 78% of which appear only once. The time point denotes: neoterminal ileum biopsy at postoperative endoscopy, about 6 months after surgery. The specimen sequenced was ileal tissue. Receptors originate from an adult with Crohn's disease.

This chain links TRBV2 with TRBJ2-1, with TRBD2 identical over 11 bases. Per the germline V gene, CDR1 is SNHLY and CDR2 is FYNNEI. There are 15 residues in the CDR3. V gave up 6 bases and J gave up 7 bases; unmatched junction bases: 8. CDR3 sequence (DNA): TGTGCCAGCAGCTCCTTAGCGGGGGGGCCTAATGAGCAGTTCTTC. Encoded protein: CASSSLAGGPNEQFF.

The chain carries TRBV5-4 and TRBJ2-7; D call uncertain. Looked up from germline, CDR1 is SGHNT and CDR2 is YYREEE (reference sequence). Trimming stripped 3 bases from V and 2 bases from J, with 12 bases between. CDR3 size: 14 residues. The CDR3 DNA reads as TGTGCCAGCAGCTCCAGGCAGAGAACCTACGAGCAGTACTTC. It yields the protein CASSSRQRTYEQYF.

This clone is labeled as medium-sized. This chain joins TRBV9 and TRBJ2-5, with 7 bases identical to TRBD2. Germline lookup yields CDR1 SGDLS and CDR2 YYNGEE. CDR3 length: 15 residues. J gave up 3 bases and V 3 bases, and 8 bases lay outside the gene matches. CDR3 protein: CASSAWTSFKETQYF. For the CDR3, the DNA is TGTGCCAGCAGCGCCTGGACTAGTTTCAAAGAGACCCAGTACTTC.

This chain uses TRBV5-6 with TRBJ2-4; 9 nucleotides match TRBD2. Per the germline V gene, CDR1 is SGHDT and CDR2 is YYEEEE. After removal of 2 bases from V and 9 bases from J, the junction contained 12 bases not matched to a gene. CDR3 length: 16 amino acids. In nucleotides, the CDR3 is TGTGCCAGCAGCTTCCTCAAGCGGGGGGTAGGGGTCATTCAGTACTTC. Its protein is CASSFLKRGVGVIQYF.

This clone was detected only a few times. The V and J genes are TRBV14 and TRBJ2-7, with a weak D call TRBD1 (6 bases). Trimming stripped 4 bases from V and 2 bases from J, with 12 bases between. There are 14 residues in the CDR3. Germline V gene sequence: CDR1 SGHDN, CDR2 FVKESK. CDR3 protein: CASSLGRGTYEQYF. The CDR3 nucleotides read TGTGCCAGCAGCCTCGGCAGGGGAACCTACGAGCAGTACTTC.

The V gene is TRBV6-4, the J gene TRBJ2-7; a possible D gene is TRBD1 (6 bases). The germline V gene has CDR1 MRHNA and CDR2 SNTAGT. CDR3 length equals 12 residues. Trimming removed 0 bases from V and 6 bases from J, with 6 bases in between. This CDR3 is CASSDSTGEQYF. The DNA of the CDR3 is TGTGCCAGCAGTGACTCGACAGGCGAGCAGTACTTC.

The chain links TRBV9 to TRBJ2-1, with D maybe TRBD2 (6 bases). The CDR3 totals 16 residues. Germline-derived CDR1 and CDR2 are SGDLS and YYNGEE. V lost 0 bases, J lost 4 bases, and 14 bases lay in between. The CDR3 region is CASSVAGGSTYNEQFF. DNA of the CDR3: TGTGCCAGCAGCGTAGCCGGGGGATCCACATACAATGAGCAGTTCTTC.

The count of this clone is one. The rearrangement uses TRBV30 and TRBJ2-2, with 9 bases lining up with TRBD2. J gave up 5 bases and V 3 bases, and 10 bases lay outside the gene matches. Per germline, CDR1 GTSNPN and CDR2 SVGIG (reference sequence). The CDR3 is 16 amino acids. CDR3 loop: CAWRSGGTKGTGELFF. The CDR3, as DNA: TGTGCCTGGAGAAGCGGGGGGACGAAGGGGACCGGGGAGCTGTTTTTT.

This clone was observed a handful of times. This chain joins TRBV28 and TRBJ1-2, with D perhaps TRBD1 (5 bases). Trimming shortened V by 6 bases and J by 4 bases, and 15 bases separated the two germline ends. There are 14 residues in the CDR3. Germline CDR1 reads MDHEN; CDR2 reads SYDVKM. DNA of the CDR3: TGTGCCAGCAGGCGAGGCGGGGACGGCTATGGCTACACCTTC. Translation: CASRRGGDGYGYTF.

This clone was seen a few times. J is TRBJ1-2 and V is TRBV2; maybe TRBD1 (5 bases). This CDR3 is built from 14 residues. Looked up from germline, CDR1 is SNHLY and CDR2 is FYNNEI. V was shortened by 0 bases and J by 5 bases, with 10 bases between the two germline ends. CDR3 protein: CASSEARGGYGYTF. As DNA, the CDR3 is TGTGCCAGCAGTGAAGCGCGGGGGGGATATGGCTACACCTTC. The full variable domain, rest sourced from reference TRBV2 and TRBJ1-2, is EPEVTQTPSHQVTQMGQEVILRCVPISNHLYFYWYRQILGQKVEFLVSFYNNEISEKSEIFDDQFSVERPDGSNFTLKIRSTKLEDSAMYFCASSEARGGYGYTFGSGTRLTVV.

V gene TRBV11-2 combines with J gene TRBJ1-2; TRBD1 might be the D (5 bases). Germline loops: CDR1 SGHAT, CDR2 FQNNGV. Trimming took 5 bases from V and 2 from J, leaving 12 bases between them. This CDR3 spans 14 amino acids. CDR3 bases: TGTGCCAGCAGCCTCGGGAGGGGAAACTATGGCTACACCTTC. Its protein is CASSLGRGNYGYTF. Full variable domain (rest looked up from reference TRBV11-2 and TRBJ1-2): EAGVAQSPRYKIIEKRQSVAFWCNPISGHATLYWYQQILGQGPKLLIQFQNNGVVDDSQLPKDRFSAERLKGVDSTLKIQPAKLEDSAVYLCASSLGRGNYGYTFGSGTRLTVV.

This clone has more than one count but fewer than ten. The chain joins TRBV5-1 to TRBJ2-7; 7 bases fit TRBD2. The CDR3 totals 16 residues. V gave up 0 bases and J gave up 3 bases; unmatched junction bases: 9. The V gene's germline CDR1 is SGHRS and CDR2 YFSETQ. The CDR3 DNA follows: TGCGCCAGCAGCTTGGGTGGCAGCGGGGTGCTCTACGAGCAGTACTTC. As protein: CASSLGGSGVLYEQYF.

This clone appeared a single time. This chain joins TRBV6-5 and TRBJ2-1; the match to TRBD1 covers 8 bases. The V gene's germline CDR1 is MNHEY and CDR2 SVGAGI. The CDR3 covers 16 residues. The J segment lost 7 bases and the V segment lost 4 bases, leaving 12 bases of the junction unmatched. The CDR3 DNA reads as TGTGCCAGCAGTTCACGACAGGGGAGGAAATTGAATGAGCAGTTCTTC. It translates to CASSSRQGRKLNEQFF.

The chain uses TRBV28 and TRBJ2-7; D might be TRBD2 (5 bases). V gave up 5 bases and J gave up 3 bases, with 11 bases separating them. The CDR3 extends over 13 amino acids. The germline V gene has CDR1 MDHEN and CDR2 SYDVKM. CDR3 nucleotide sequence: TGTGCCAGCAGTCTCGGCGGGTACTACGAGCAGTACTTC. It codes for CASSLGGYYEQYF.